These 18 T cell receptor beta chains were sequenced from one sample in a study of vaccination and CD4 T cells after COVID-19. TCRdb reanalysed the PCR reads using MiXCR and keeps one entry per CDR3 protein. The repertoire holds about 19,000 distinct CDR3 sequences, with 60% as singletons. The material sequenced was CD4+ T cells from blood, taken after SARS-CoV-2 vaccination. These receptor sequences come from a human donor who had recovered from COVID-19.

The chain combines TRBV28 with TRBJ1-2, with 9 bases matching TRBD1. The V gene end was trimmed by 7 bases and the J gene end by 4 bases; junction bases not matched to a gene: 13. Per the germline V gene, CDR1 is MDHEN and CDR2 is SYDVKM. The CDR3 totals 16 residues. The CDR3 DNA reads TGTGCCAGCACCTGGGGACAGGGATCCGGGGTCTATGGCTACACCTTC. Its translation: CASTWGQGSGVYGYTF.

This chain joins TRBV2 and TRBJ2-2; D gene ambiguous. The CDR3 spans 14 residues. In germline, CDR1 is SNHLY, CDR2 FYNNEI. The ends were cut back, 4 bases at V and 0 bases at J, with 6 bases in the middle. CDR3 loop: CASSGRANTGELFF. Written as DNA, the CDR3 is TGTGCCAGCAGTGGCCGGGCGAACACCGGGGAGCTGTTTTTT.

The gene calls are TRBV6-5 and TRBJ1-2, with D uncertain. V was clipped by 2 bases and J by 3 bases, with 10 bases between them. This CDR3 has 14 amino acids. Germline values: CDR1 MNHEY, CDR2 SVGAGI. The CDR3 DNA follows: TGTGCCAGCAGTTACAGGCAGGAGTACTATGGCTACACCTTC. This encodes CASSYRQEYYGYTF.

V is TRBV7-3 and J is TRBJ2-4; perhaps TRBD2 as D (5 bases). The germline V and J ends were trimmed by 2 bases and 11 bases, with 13 bases remaining between them. Germline CDR1 SGHTA, CDR2 FQGTGA. This CDR3 spans 13 amino acids. The CDR3 is CASSLDRYGVQYF. The CDR3 nucleotides are TGTGCCAGCAGCTTAGATCGGTACGGGGTTCAGTACTTC.

This clonotype was seen a handful of times. The rearrangement uses TRBV6-1 and TRBJ2-1, with D possibly matching TRBD2 (6 bases). V dropped 7 bases and J dropped 7 bases, with 14 bases sitting between them. The CDR3 is 13 residues long. CDR1 and CDR2 (germline): MNHNS, SASEGT. The CDR3 loop reads CASTSGAANEQFF. The CDR3 coding sequence is TGTGCCAGCACATCGGGAGCTGCAAATGAGCAGTTCTTC.

The table lists this clonotype with a count of one. The V gene is TRBV19, the J gene TRBJ1-1; D may be TRBD1 (5 bases). V was shortened by 7 bases and J by 0 bases, with 15 bases between the two germline ends. This CDR3 has 15 amino acids. CDR1 is LNHDA and CDR2 is SQIVND in the germline V gene (reference sequence). The CDR3 spells CASIPGAGMNTEAFF. For the CDR3, the DNA is TGTGCCAGTATCCCCGGGGCGGGGATGAACACTGAAGCTTTCTTT.

The chain joins TRBV19 to TRBJ1-2; 9 nucleotides line up with TRBD1. V shed 4 bases, J shed 7 bases, and the junction held 4 bases outside the gene matches. Germline V gene sequence: CDR1 LNHDA, CDR2 SQIVND (reference sequence). This CDR3 region has 13 residues. CDR3 amino acids: CASSTTGGSGYTF. CDR3 DNA sequence: TGTGCCAGTAGTACCACAGGGGGCAGTGGCTACACCTTC.

This chain links TRBV30 with TRBJ1-2; D might be TRBD1 (5 bases). From germline, CDR1 is GTSNPN and CDR2 SVGIG (reference sequence). V was pared by 0 bases and J by 8 bases, with 16 bases between. This CDR3 has 14 amino acids. The CDR3 sequence: CAWSVVGRVGGYTF. The CDR3 DNA follows: TGTGCCTGGAGTGTTGTGGGCAGGGTTGGGGGCTACACCTTC.

V is TRBV7-2 and J is TRBJ2-1, with 8 bases fitting TRBD2. This CDR3 contains 17 residues. Germline CDR1 SGHTA, CDR2 FQGNSA. V was pared by 2 bases and J by 5 bases, with 11 bases of the junction left unmatched. The CDR3: CASSLRKSRLANNEQFF. CDR3 DNA: TGTGCCAGCAGCTTAAGGAAAAGCAGACTAGCGAACAATGAGCAGTTCTTC.

This clonotype was seen more than once but under ten times. This chain connects TRBV6-1 to TRBJ2-1; D perhaps matches TRBD1 (6 bases). Deletions cut 7 bases from V and 0 bases from J, with 16 bases between. The CDR3 length is 16 residues. Germline V gives CDR1 MNHNS, CDR2 SASEGT. Written as DNA, the CDR3 is TGTGCCAGCACCCAAGGGACAAGGAGCTCCTACAATGAGCAGTTCTTC. As protein: CASTQGTRSSYNEQFF.

This clonotype was found once. The chain is built from TRBV10-3 and TRBJ1-2; unclear D gene. This CDR3 comprises 13 residues. Trimming removed 2 bases at V and 8 bases at J, with 12 bases between. Germline assignment: CDR1 ENHRY and CDR2 SYGVKD. CDR3 residues: CAISEGLASGYTF. For the CDR3, the DNA is TGTGCCATCAGTGAGGGACTGGCAAGCGGCTACACCTTC.

The CDR3 loop reads CASSSPGTYYEQYF. Here the CDR3 DNA reads TGTGCCAGTAGTAGTCCCGGGACGTACTACGAGCAGTACTTC. The chain employs TRBV19 and TRBJ2-7; the D call may be TRBD1 or TRBD2 (5 bases each). CDR1 is LNHDA and CDR2 is SQIVND in the germline V gene (reference sequence). Trimming stripped 4 bases from V and 3 bases from J, with 13 bases between. The CDR3 loop spans 14 amino acids.

The chain recombines TRBV12-3 or TRBV12-4 with TRBJ2-5; D is unclear. V gave up 1 base and J gave up 1 base, with 10 bases separating them. The CDR3 runs 15 residues. The CDR3 DNA reads as TGTGCCAGCAGTTTAGGACAATTCGGCCAAGAGACCCAGTACTTC. Amino acid sequence: CASSLGQFGQETQYF.

This clonotype was picked up one time. The chain carries TRBV15 and TRBJ1-2; 9 bases are a match to TRBD1. From germline, CDR1 is LNHNV and CDR2 YYDKDF (reference sequence). V was clipped by 6 bases and J by 4 bases; unmatched bases: 6. The CDR3 runs 14 residues. The CDR3 reads CATRQQGAPYGYTF. CDR3 sequence (DNA): TGTGCCACCAGACAACAGGGGGCGCCCTATGGCTACACCTTC.

This clonotype was seen a handful of times. V gene TRBV4-1 combines with J gene TRBJ1-1; D ambiguous. Trimming stripped 5 bases from V and 3 bases from J, with 4 bases between. CDR3 length: 11 residues. CDR1 MGHRA and CDR2 YSYEKL come from the germline V gene. The CDR3 DNA is TGCGCCAGCAGCAGGGACACTGAAGCTTTCTTT. Its translation: CASSRDTEAFF.

The J gene is TRBJ1-5, the V gene TRBV11-2; D gene ambiguous. Looked up from germline, CDR1 is SGHAT and CDR2 is FQNNGV. This CDR3 has 13 amino acids. Trimming pared 1 base from V and 6 bases from J, leaving 7 bases between. The CDR3 protein is CASSLVRRQPQHF. The CDR3 DNA is TGTGCCAGCAGCTTAGTGCGGCGTCAGCCCCAGCATTTT.

The chain combines TRBV7-3 with TRBJ2-3; D call uncertain. In germline, CDR1 is SGHTA, CDR2 FQGTGA. CDR3 length: 14 residues. V shed 1 base and J shed 2 bases, with 7 bases lying between them. The CDR3 protein is CASSLMAATDTQYF. CDR3 in DNA: TGTGCCAGCAGCTTAATGGCAGCCACAGATACGCAGTATTTT.

The chain uses TRBV20-1 and TRBJ2-2, with TRBD1 identical over 8 bases. Germline values: CDR1 DFQATT, CDR2 SNEGSKA (reference sequence). V lost 6 bases and J lost 0; bases outside the gene matches: 3. The CDR3 consists of 14 residues. CDR3 region: CSARTGTNTGELFF. The CDR3 nucleotides read TGCAGTGCCCGGACAGGGACGAACACCGGGGAGCTGTTTTTT.